The entry below describes one T cell receptor (beta chain). Its antigen is as yet unknown. The record originates from a study of cytomegalovirus exposure and HLA in healthy donors. Primers included in the PCR were 60 Vbeta and 13 Jbeta primers. The protocol was immunoSEQ multiplex PCR, while the TCRdb copy is restricted to in-frame clones and leaves out a portion. Among roughly 140,000 clones listed, around 77% were seen once. General observations from the study: Productive rates of about 87% or about 30% were seen for most TCR beta V segments in an earlier analysis. Confirmation was obtained in vitro that a few CMV-associated chains are specific for CMV antigens. Most TCR sequences proved rare, with some public TCRs found in many donors.

Unmatched junction bases numbered 14, after V lost 4 bases and J lost 7 bases. This CDR3 has 17 residues. CDR1 is MGHDK and CDR2 is SYGVNS in the germline V gene. The V and J genes are TRBV25-1 and TRBJ2-2; 8 nucleotides line up with TRBD1. The sample was PBMCs. This receptor was identified in a woman between 45 and 60 years old in good health and CMV-seronegative. CDR3 region: CASSGLSSGGLDGELFF. CDR3 bases: TGTGCCAGCAGTGGGCTGTCTTCAGGGGGCTTGGACGGGGAGCTGTTTTTT.